Below are 26 T cell receptor beta chains sequenced from a single sample in a study of cytomegalovirus exposure and HLA in healthy donors. Primers for the PCR totalled 60 Vbeta and 13 Jbeta. TCRdb's copy holds only in-frame clones and misses some; the assay was immunoSEQ multiplex PCR. The data show 140,000 to 150,000 clones, and the top ten clones hold about 1.7%. The sequenced sample consisted of PBMCs. The receptor source for this set is a woman in her forties or fifties in good health and CMV-seronegative.

The rearrangement links TRBV7-2 to TRBJ2-7, with 12 bases aligning to TRBD2. Germline values: CDR1 SGHTA, CDR2 FQGNSA. V gave up 1 base and J gave up 7 bases; unmatched junction bases: 11. This CDR3 has 17 residues. CDR3 nucleotides: TGTGCCAGCAGCTTAGAGGTCGGTCTAGCGGGGGGGAATGAGCAGTACTTC. It specifies CASSLEVGLAGGNEQYF.

The rearrangement joins TRBV28 to TRBJ1-2; maybe TRBD1 (5 bases). The CDR3 runs to 14 residues. Trimming took off 4 bases at V and 2 bases at J, with 11 bases between the two ends. Germline assignment: CDR1 MDHEN and CDR2 SYDVKM. For the CDR3, the DNA is TGTGCCAGCAGTTCCCAGGGAATGAACTATGGCTACACCTTC. It specifies CASSSQGMNYGYTF.

J is TRBJ1-2 and V is TRBV5-1, with D possibly TRBD1 on 6 matching bases. This CDR3 is 16 amino acids long. Trimming left V 2 bases short and J 1 base short, with 15 bases between. CDR1 is SGHRS and CDR2 is YFSETQ in the germline V gene. In DNA, the CDR3 is TGCGCCAGCAGCTTATCCGGGACACCTTATAACTATGGCTACACCTTC. The encoded protein is CASSLSGTPYNYGYTF.

The chain has TRBV30 and TRBJ2-1; a weak D match, TRBD1 (5 bases). The V end was cut by 0 bases, the J end by 12 bases, with 9 bases between. The CDR3 is 11 residues long. Germline V gives CDR1 GTSNPN, CDR2 SVGIG (reference sequence). The CDR3, as DNA: TGTGCCTGGAGTGTACAGGTGTTGCAGTTCTTC. This codes for CAWSVQVLQFF.

The V gene is TRBV14, the J gene TRBJ2-3; tentatively, D is TRBD2 (6 bases). The germline gives CDR1 SGHDN, CDR2 FVKESK. The V end lost 1 base, the J end lost 7 bases, and 15 bases lay between the germline ends. The CDR3 extends over 15 amino acids. The DNA for the CDR3 is TGTGCCAGCAGCCAAGTTTCACAGGCGGGGAATACGCAGTATTTT. Amino acid sequence: CASSQVSQAGNTQYF.

The V call is TRBV5-4, the J call TRBJ2-1, with TRBD1 as a possible D gene (6 bases). The CDR3 contains 15 residues. Germline V CDR1 and CDR2: SGHNT, YYREEE (reference sequence). V lost 3 bases and J 7 bases, leaving 17 bases between the germline ends. The DNA for the CDR3 is TGTGCCAGCAGCTCCGGACAGTCACGCTATAATGAGCAGTTCTTC. Protein: CASSSGQSRYNEQFF.

The genes are TRBV7-2 and TRBJ2-7; 9 bases match TRBD2. V lost 5 bases and J lost 3; bases outside the gene matches: 5. Per the germline V gene, CDR1 is SGHTA and CDR2 is FQGNSA. The CDR3 length is 14 residues. Here the CDR3 DNA reads TGTGCCAGCAGCGGTAGCGGGAGAAGCTACGAGCAGTACTTC. Its protein product is CASSGSGRSYEQYF.

The J gene is TRBJ1-4, the V gene TRBV5-6; D uncertain. CDR1 and CDR2 (germline): SGHDT, YYEEEE. The CDR3 length is 13 residues. V dropped 0 bases and J dropped 4 bases, with 4 bases sitting between them. The CDR3 sequence is CASSLALNEKLFF. The CDR3 nucleotides are TGTGCCAGCAGCTTGGCCCTTAATGAAAAACTGTTTTTT.

This chain connects TRBV6-1 to TRBJ2-1, with 9 bases lining up with TRBD1. The V segment lost 6 bases and the J segment 16 bases; nucleotides outside the gene matches: 13. CDR3 length: 13 residues. The germline V gene encodes CDR1 MNHNS and CDR2 SASEGT. The CDR3 nucleotides read TGTGCCAGCAGAAGTTTAAACCGGGACAGGGAATTCTTC. As protein: CASRSLNRDREFF.

The J gene is TRBJ2-7, the V gene TRBV7-3; possible D gene TRBD1, 6 bases. Per germline, CDR1 SGHTA and CDR2 FQGTGA. This CDR3 is 14 amino acids long. V was clipped by 4 bases and J by 2 bases, with 12 bases between them. CDR3 coding DNA: TGTGCCAGCAGCTCCCTGACAGGCCCCTACGAGCAGTACTTC. Its protein product is CASSSLTGPYEQYF.

The chain couples TRBV28 to TRBJ2-5; tentatively, D is TRBD1 (6 bases). CDR1 and CDR2 (germline): MDHEN, SYDVKM. The CDR3 extends over 15 amino acids. V gave up 5 bases and J gave up 1 base, with 14 bases separating them. CDR3 amino acids: CASSRAGVFQETQYF. The CDR3 nucleotides are TGTGCCAGCAGTAGGGCAGGGGTATTCCAAGAGACCCAGTACTTC.

The chain employs TRBV5-4 and TRBJ2-5, with D perhaps TRBD2 (6 bases). CDR3 length: 14 residues. The germline CDR1 and CDR2 sequences are SGHNT and YYREEE (reference sequence). V dropped 4 bases and J dropped 3 bases, with 13 bases sitting between them. The CDR3 region is CASSARDFEETQYF. The DNA of the CDR3 is TGTGCCAGCAGCGCCCGGGACTTTGAAGAGACCCAGTACTTC.

The chain joins TRBV11-2 to TRBJ2-7; 9 bases match TRBD1. The CDR3 is 15 residues long. The germline V gene has CDR1 SGHAT and CDR2 FQNNGV. The V and J ends lost 5 bases and 2 bases, in that order; junction bases with no gene match: 7. The CDR3 nucleotides read TGTGCCAGCAGCCCCACAGGGGGCGCGGCCTACGAGCAGTACTTC. Its protein product is CASSPTGGAAYEQYF.

This rearrangement joins TRBV6-1 to TRBJ2-4; 7 bases are shared with TRBD2. The germline V gene encodes CDR1 MNHNS and CDR2 SASEGT. V shed 7 bases, J shed 5 bases, and the junction held 8 bases outside the gene matches. The CDR3 runs 14 residues. The CDR3 protein is CASTHGEGQNIQYF. Here the CDR3 DNA reads TGTGCCAGCACCCATGGGGAGGGCCAAAACATTCAGTACTTC.

The chain recombines TRBV12-5 with TRBJ2-3; maybe TRBD2 (6 bases). V was clipped by 7 bases and J by 6 bases, with 20 bases between them. Germline V gives CDR1 LGHNT, CDR2 FRNRAP. CDR3 length equals 15 residues. The CDR3 region is CASATGTGVVDTQYF. CDR3 nucleotide sequence: TGTGCTAGTGCCACCGGGACGGGGGTTGTGGATACGCAGTATTTT.

The rearrangement uses TRBV7-3 and TRBJ1-1, with D possibly TRBD1 on 5 matching bases. Trimming removed 5 bases from V and 1 base from J, with 11 bases in between. The CDR3 runs to 14 residues. The germline V gene encodes CDR1 SGHTA and CDR2 FQGTGA. In DNA form, the CDR3 reads TGTGCCAGCAGCGCAAGCGGGACGAACACTGAAGCTTTCTTT. Translating gives CASSASGTNTEAFF.

Concerning this clone: Sequence at one end of the junction differs from germline and may be a read error. The chain employs TRBV11-2 and TRBJ2-7; 10 bases fit TRBD2. Germline-derived CDR1 and CDR2 are SGHAT and FQNNGV. This CDR3 contains 14 residues. CDR3 in amino acids: CASSLTGTSALGDF. The CDR3 DNA follows: TGTGCCAGCAGCCTGACCGGGACTAGCGCTCTTGGGGACTTC.

V and J are TRBV6-1 and TRBJ2-7; the D is unclear. Trimming cost V 2 bases and J 3 bases, with 8 bases left between them. The CDR3 is 13 amino acids. Looked up from germline, CDR1 is MNHNS and CDR2 is SASEGT. CDR3 sequence: CASSEPPIYEQYF. The CDR3 DNA follows: TGTGCCAGCAGTGAACCCCCCATCTACGAGCAGTACTTC.

The CDR3 protein is CASSPTRGTEAFF. The CDR3 nucleotides are TGTGCCAGCAGCCCAACCCGGGGGACTGAAGCTTTCTTT. The chain recombines TRBV7-6 with TRBJ1-1, with D possibly being TRBD1 (5 bases). The germline V gene encodes CDR1 SGHVS and CDR2 FNYEAQ. The CDR3 is 13 residues long. V gave up 5 bases and J gave up 5 bases, with 12 bases separating them. The entire variable domain, with the rest obtained from reference TRBV7-6 and TRBJ1-1, is as follows: GAGVSQSPRYKVTKRGQDVALRCDPISGHVSLYWYRQALGQGPEFLTYFNYEAQQDKSGLPNDRFSAERPEGSISTLTIQRTEQRDSAMYRCASSPTRGTEAFFGQGTRLTVV.

The rearrangement links TRBV13 to TRBJ1-1, with 9 bases that match TRBD1. This CDR3 is built from 15 residues. Germline CDR1 PRHDT, CDR2 FYEKMQ (reference sequence). V dropped 5 bases and J dropped 6; count of bases not matched to a gene: 10. The DNA for the CDR3 is TGTGCCAGCAGCCCTTCGGGACAGGGATACCCTGAAGCTTTCTTT. Translation: CASSPSGQGYPEAFF.

V usage is TRBV7-9 and J usage is TRBJ1-1; D call uncertain. Germline CDR1 reads SEHNR; CDR2 reads FQNEAQ (reference sequence). V was clipped by 11 bases and J by 3 bases, with 13 bases between them. The CDR3 length is 12 residues. This chain's CDR3 is CAGAAAYTEAFF. CDR3 DNA sequence: TGTGCCGGCGCGGCAGCCTACACTGAAGCTTTCTTT.

This rearrangement joins TRBV30 to TRBJ2-3; 9 bases align to TRBD2. V shed 0 bases and J 5 bases; nucleotides not matched to a gene: 3. The CDR3 runs to 14 residues. Germline lookup yields CDR1 GTSNPN and CDR2 SVGIG (reference sequence). CDR3 DNA sequence: TGTGCCTGGAGTGTAGCGGGGGGCGGAGATACGCAGTATTTT. Its translation: CAWSVAGGGDTQYF.

This rearrangement joins TRBV30 to TRBJ1-3, with a weak D call TRBD1 (5 bases). The CDR3 runs 14 residues. CDR1 is GTSNPN and CDR2 is SVGIG in the germline V gene (reference sequence). V was pared by 2 bases and J by 0 bases, with 8 bases between. CDR3 nucleotide sequence: TGTGCCTGGAGTAAAGGGGACTCTGGAAACACCATATATTTT. Amino acid sequence: CAWSKGDSGNTIYF.

This chain links TRBV5-5 with TRBJ2-5; the match to TRBD2 covers 12 bases. The V and J ends lost 1 base and 4 bases, in that order; junction bases with no gene match: 2. The germline V gene has CDR1 SGHKS and CDR2 YYEKEE (reference sequence). The CDR3 contains 15 residues. This CDR3 is CASSLLLAGGETQYF. Here the CDR3 DNA reads TGTGCCAGCAGCTTGTTACTAGCGGGAGGAGAGACCCAGTACTTC.

The rearrangement links TRBV18 to TRBJ1-5; TRBD1 matches at 10 bases. The CDR3 spans 15 residues. Trimming cost V 4 bases and J 5 bases; bases outside gene matches: 5. Germline CDR1 KGHSH, CDR2 LQKENI. The CDR3 nucleotides read TGTGCCAGCTCACTCCGGGACAGGGGATATCAGCCCCAGCATTTT. Residues: CASSLRDRGYQPQHF. The full variable domain, in which reference TRBV18 and TRBJ1-5 provide the parts outside the CDR3, is NAGVMQNPRHLVRRRGQEARLRCSPMKGHSHVYWYRQLPEEGLKFMVYLQKENIIDESGMPKERFSAEFPKEGPSILRIQQVVRGDSAAYFCASSLRDRGYQPQHFGDGTRLSIL.

This chain connects TRBV6-1 to TRBJ2-3; TRBD2 matches at 7 bases. The CDR3 runs to 16 residues. V shed 4 bases, J shed 10 bases, and the junction held 17 bases outside the gene matches. CDR1 and CDR2 (germline): MNHNS, SASEGT. The CDR3: CASSGVGRGDFPSQYF. CDR3 in DNA: TGTGCCAGCAGTGGAGTGGGGAGGGGAGATTTCCCATCGCAGTATTTT.